The 29 T cell receptor beta chains in this list originate from one sample, sequenced in a study of blood T cell repertoires in COVID-19. Here immunoSEQ multiplex PCR was the method, and the copy in TCRdb shows in-frame clones only, minus some. The repertoire holds 130,000 to 150,000 clones, 75% to 85% seen once, with around 7.2% in the top ten. Input material: peripheral blood. These receptor sequences come from a woman between 50 and 59 years old in a cohort sampled during active or convalescent COVID-19.

The rearrangement joins TRBV5-1 to TRBJ1-3; 7 nucleotides line up with TRBD1. The J segment lost 2 bases and the V segment lost 4 bases, leaving 0 bases of the junction unmatched. The length of the CDR3 is 13 residues. Germline lookup yields CDR1 SGHRS and CDR2 YFSETQ. Here the CDR3 reads CASSGQAGNTIYF. DNA for the CDR3: TGCGCCAGCAGCGGACAGGCTGGAAACACCATATATTTT.

J is TRBJ1-2 and V is TRBV6-5; D unclear. V gave up 7 bases and J gave up 4 bases, with 16 bases separating them. Germline loops: CDR1 MNHEY, CDR2 SVGAGI. The CDR3 runs to 14 residues. The CDR3 protein is CASILTERLYGYTF. As DNA, the CDR3 is TGTGCCAGCATCCTGACGGAGCGACTCTATGGCTACACCTTC.

The CDR3 DNA follows: TGTGCCAGCAGCCCCCACGGCCGGGGTCAGCCCCAGCATTTT. As protein: CASSPHGRGQPQHF. This sequence joins TRBV3-1 (or the pseudogene TRBV3-2) and TRBJ1-5; D is ambiguous. The ends were cut back, 4 bases at V and 6 bases at J, with 13 bases in the middle. Germline assignment: CDR1 LGHDT and CDR2 YNNKEL (reference sequence). The CDR3 extends over 14 amino acids.

The V call is TRBV2, the J call TRBJ2-2; TRBD1 aligns across 8 bases. The V segment lost 3 bases and the J segment 6 bases; nucleotides outside the gene matches: 9. The germline V gene has CDR1 SNHLY and CDR2 FYNNEI. The CDR3 extends over 16 amino acids. CDR3 region: CASSDQGAYRSGELFF. The DNA of the CDR3 is TGTGCCAGCAGTGACCAGGGGGCGTATAGGTCCGGGGAGCTGTTTTTT. The complete variable domain, with remaining parts taken from reference TRBV2 and TRBJ2-2, reads EPEVTQTPSHQVTQMGQEVILRCVPISNHLYFYWYRQILGQKVEFLVSFYNNEISEKSEIFDDQFSVERPDGSNFTLKIRSTKLEDSAMYFCASSDQGAYRSGELFFGEGSRLTVL.

The chain has TRBV28 and TRBJ1-1; D is ambiguous. Germline CDR1 and CDR2: MDHEN and SYDVKM. V lost 6 bases, J lost 0 bases, and 8 bases lay in between. The CDR3 covers 13 residues. The CDR3 protein is CASSSYVNTEAFF. The CDR3, as DNA: TGTGCCAGCAGCTCCTATGTGAACACTGAAGCTTTCTTT.

The J gene is TRBJ1-1, the V gene TRBV5-6, with D hard to call. The CDR3 is 12 amino acids. Germline V gives CDR1 SGHDT, CDR2 YYEEEE. The V gene lost 4 bases and the J gene lost 6 bases, with 10 bases spanning the gap. CDR3 sequence reads: CASSRRRAEAFF. In DNA form, the CDR3 reads TGTGCCAGCAGCCGTAGACGGGCTGAAGCTTTCTTT. The full variable domain, rest sourced from reference TRBV5-6 and TRBJ1-1, is DAGVTQSPTHLIKTRGQQVTLRCSPKSGHDTVSWYQQALGQGPQFIFQYYEEEERQRGNFPDRFSGHQFPNYSSELNVNALLLGDSALYLCASSRRRAEAFFGQGTRLTVV.

The chain is built from TRBV7-9 and TRBJ1-1; no firm D call. The ends were cut back, 0 bases at V and 13 bases at J, with 12 bases in the middle. This CDR3 contains 12 residues. Germline V gives CDR1 SEHNR, CDR2 FQNEAQ (reference sequence). This CDR3 is CASSLALGTGFF. In DNA, the CDR3 is TGTGCCAGCAGCTTAGCTTTAGGTACGGGTTTCTTT.

This clone showed up just a few times. The chain employs TRBV14 and TRBJ2-7; 7 nucleotides agree with TRBD2. V lost 5 bases to trimming and J lost 4 bases; unmatched junction nucleotides: 8. From germline, CDR1 is SGHDN and CDR2 FVKESK. There are 14 residues in the CDR3. The CDR3 sequence is CASSFGLGDYEQYF. DNA of the CDR3: TGTGCCAGCAGCTTTGGACTAGGCGATTACGAGCAGTACTTC. The full variable domain, in which reference TRBV14 and TRBJ2-7 provide the parts outside the CDR3, is EAGVTQFPSHSVIEKGQTVTLRCDPISGHDNLYWYRRVMGKEIKFLLHFVKESKQDESGMPNNRFLAERTGGTYSTLKVQPAELEDSGVYFCASSFGLGDYEQYFGPGTRLTVT.

This rearrangement joins TRBV11-3 to TRBJ2-1, with TRBD2 matching 8 bases. The germline gives CDR1 SGHNT, CDR2 YENEEA. With V trimmed by 6 bases and J by 10 bases, 5 bases remained unmatched. CDR3 length: 12 residues. The CDR3 DNA reads TGTGCCAGCAGTTCCAAGCGGGGGGAGCAGTTCTTC. As protein: CASSSKRGEQFF.

The chain couples TRBV29-1 to TRBJ1-2; D is unresolved. Per germline, CDR1 SQVTM and CDR2 ANQGSEA. The ends were cut back, 4 bases at V and 6 bases at J, with 15 bases in the middle. The CDR3 covers 13 residues. The CDR3: CSVGGREVNGYTF. The DNA of the CDR3 is TGCAGCGTTGGAGGCCGGGAAGTCAATGGCTACACCTTC.

The chain recombines TRBV5-4 with TRBJ1-2, with D perhaps TRBD1 (6 bases). Germline V lookup: CDR1 SGHNT, CDR2 YYREEE (reference sequence). The CDR3 has 17 residues. With 0 bases removed from V and 4 bases from J, the gap between germline ends came to 19 bases. The CDR3 loop reads CASSLDVSRTATYGYTF. The CDR3 DNA is TGTGCCAGCAGCTTGGATGTTTCCAGGACAGCTACCTATGGCTACACCTTC.

V gene TRBV6-2 or TRBV6-3 combines with J gene TRBJ1-2; 11 nucleotides agree with TRBD1. The germline CDR1 and CDR2 sequences are MNHEY and SVGEGT. The CDR3 loop spans 16 amino acids. V trimming: 4 bases; J trimming: 7 bases; junction bases outside the gene matches: 11. The chain's CDR3 is CASSSRSRTGGFGYTF. CDR3 coding DNA: TGTGCCAGCAGTTCGCGGTCTCGGACAGGGGGCTTTGGCTACACCTTC.

CDR3 amino acids: CASSKAGGPGETQYF. The CDR3 DNA follows: TGTGCCAGCAGCAAAGCGGGGGGGCCAGGGGAGACCCAGTACTTC. This rearrangement joins TRBV9 to TRBJ2-5, with 10 bases matching TRBD2. The CDR3 runs 15 residues. With V trimmed by 4 bases and J by 5 bases, 8 bases remained unmatched. Looked up from germline, CDR1 is SGDLS and CDR2 is YYNGEE.

The chain links TRBV2 to TRBJ2-2; no firm D call. Germline CDR1 and CDR2: SNHLY and FYNNEI. Trimming left V 7 bases short and J 0 bases short, with 12 bases between. This CDR3 comprises 15 residues. CDR3 sequence: CASKEIISNTGELFF. CDR3 in DNA: TGTGCCAGCAAGGAGATTATTTCGAACACCGGGGAGCTGTTTTTT.

Only one count was recorded for this clone. The chain combines TRBV4-3 with TRBJ1-1, with 9 bases that match TRBD1. Trimming took 2 bases from V and 3 from J; bases not matched to a gene: 22. The CDR3 loop spans 21 amino acids. CDR1 is LGHNA, CDR2 YSLEER, per germline. The CDR3 here is CASSQRSGTGNRGAVDTEAFF. The CDR3 DNA reads TGCGCCAGCAGCCAACGTTCCGGGACAGGGAACAGAGGTGCGGTGGACACTGAAGCTTTCTTT.

This clone was counted a few times. The gene calls are TRBV19 and TRBJ1-2, with TRBD1 identical over 10 bases. This CDR3 region has 16 residues. CDR1 and CDR2 from the germline V gene are LNHDA and SQIVND (reference sequence). V lost 5 bases to trimming and J lost 4 bases; unmatched junction nucleotides: 10. CDR3 sequence (DNA): TGTGCCAGTAGTCTTCAACCGGGACAGGGGATCTATGGCTACACCTTC. Its translation: CASSLQPGQGIYGYTF.

The chain employs TRBV3-1 (or the pseudogene TRBV3-2) and TRBJ1-4; D gene uncertain. V was trimmed by 1 base and J by 8 bases, leaving 14 bases between them. CDR1 is LGHDT, CDR2 YNNKEL, per germline (reference sequence). The length of the CDR3 is 15 residues. The CDR3 sequence is CASSQVRGWPEKLFF. In nucleotides, the CDR3 is TGTGCCAGCAGCCAAGTGCGCGGGTGGCCCGAAAAACTGTTTTTT.

The chain combines TRBV28 with TRBJ1-2; 10 nucleotides match TRBD1. Unmatched junction bases numbered 10, after V lost 6 bases and J lost 6 bases. Looked up from germline, CDR1 is MDHEN and CDR2 is SYDVKM. The CDR3 extends over 15 amino acids. Written as DNA, the CDR3 is TGTGCCAGCAGGCGACAGGGGGCGTTTAAGGATGGCTACACCTTC. As protein: CASRRQGAFKDGYTF.

The sample holds a few counts of this clone. The chain combines TRBV19 with TRBJ1-5; tentatively, D is TRBD1 (5 bases). Trimming pared 5 bases from V and 4 bases from J, leaving 15 bases between. CDR1 and CDR2 (germline): LNHDA, SQIVND (reference sequence). The CDR3 sequence is 15 residues long. CDR3 protein: CASSPKHPGNQPQHF. The CDR3, as DNA: TGTGCCAGTAGTCCAAAACACCCAGGGAATCAGCCCCAGCATTTT.

This clone has a handful of counts. V and J are TRBV30 and TRBJ1-2, with D uncertain. Trimming cost V 1 base and J 4 bases, with 7 bases left between them. Per germline, CDR1 GTSNPN and CDR2 SVGIG (reference sequence). CDR3 length equals 12 residues. The CDR3 nucleotides read TGTGCCTGGAGTGGGCAGGCCTATGGCTACACCTTC. It encodes CAWSGQAYGYTF.

The rearrangement links TRBV30 to TRBJ2-2; a weak D match, TRBD2 (5 bases). V dropped 3 bases and J dropped 1 base, with 18 bases sitting between them. The germline V gene has CDR1 GTSNPN and CDR2 SVGIG (reference sequence). The CDR3 totals 17 residues. This CDR3 reads CAWSASHGVVNTGELFF. The CDR3 DNA follows: TGTGCCTGGAGCGCCTCCCACGGGGTTGTGAACACCGGGGAGCTGTTTTTT.

The chain combines TRBV5-1 with TRBJ2-3; D gene uncertain. CDR1 and CDR2 (germline): SGHRS, YFSETQ. Trimming cost V 4 bases and J 6 bases, with 6 bases left between them. CDR3 size: 11 residues. The CDR3 nucleotides read TGCGCCAGCAGCCCCGGGGATACGCAGTATTTT. It is translated as CASSPGDTQYF. Supplemented by reference TRBV5-1 and TRBJ2-3, the full variable domain reads KAGVTQTPRYLIKTRGQQVTLSCSPISGHRSVSWYQQTPGQGLQFLFEYFSETQRNKGNFPGRFSGRQFSNSRSEMNVSTLELGDSALYLCASSPGDTQYFGPGTRLTVL.

This clone came up a few times. The chain uses TRBV5-1 and TRBJ2-1; a possible D gene is TRBD1 (5 bases). The CDR3 loop spans 12 amino acids. From germline, CDR1 is SGHRS and CDR2 YFSETQ. With 1 base removed from V and 6 bases from J, the gap between germline ends came to 5 bases. CDR3 nucleotides: TGCGCCAGCAGCTTGCAGGGCAATGAGCAGTTCTTC. Amino acids: CASSLQGNEQFF.

V usage is TRBV30 and J usage is TRBJ1-5, with unresolved D. The CDR3 covers 13 residues. Trimming cost V 2 bases and J 0 bases, with 5 bases left between them. From germline, CDR1 is GTSNPN and CDR2 SVGIG (reference sequence). The CDR3 nucleotides are TGTGCCTGGAGTCGGGATAGCAATCAGCCCCAGCATTTT. Amino acids: CAWSRDSNQPQHF.

The chain recombines TRBV7-9 with TRBJ1-4, with D perhaps matching TRBD1 (5 bases). The V end lost 2 bases, the J end lost 5 bases, and 12 bases lay between the germline ends. Germline CDR1 is SEHNR and CDR2 is FQNEAQ (reference sequence). The CDR3 sequence is 15 residues long. The CDR3 region is CASSLSGRLNEKLFF. CDR3 nucleotides: TGTGCCAGCAGCTTATCAGGGAGGTTAAATGAAAAACTGTTTTTT.

In this sample, this clone turned up once. V is TRBV30 and J is TRBJ2-5; D might be TRBD1 (5 bases). This CDR3 contains 13 residues. CDR1 is GTSNPN, CDR2 SVGIG, per germline (reference sequence). V was shortened by 0 bases and J by 4 bases, with 9 bases between the two germline ends. The CDR3 coding sequence is TGTGCCTGGAGTGTACAGGCGGTAGAGACCCAGTACTTC. Translating it yields CAWSVQAVETQYF.

The V and J genes are TRBV19 and TRBJ1-2; no reliable D call. CDR3 size: 16 residues. CDR1 and CDR2 from the germline V gene are LNHDA and SQIVND (reference sequence). Trimming took 5 bases from V and 10 from J, leaving 26 bases between them. CDR3 in amino acids: CASSSTRDPLAGVYTF. In nucleotides, the CDR3 is TGTGCCAGTAGTTCCACCCGGGATCCCTTGGCAGGTGTCTACACCTTC.

This clone was detected a few times. The chain couples TRBV10-3 to TRBJ2-5, with 9 bases aligning to TRBD2. From germline, CDR1 is ENHRY and CDR2 SYGVKD. This CDR3 is 12 amino acids long. The V gene end was trimmed by 11 bases and the J gene end by 0 bases; junction bases not matched to a gene: 1. CDR3: CAAGGNQETQYF. The CDR3 DNA reads TGTGCCGCGGGGGGGAACCAAGAGACCCAGTACTTC.

The chain uses TRBV6-1 and TRBJ2-7; TRBD1 might be the D (6 bases). V dropped 1 base and J dropped 2 bases, with 12 bases sitting between them. CDR1 MNHNS and CDR2 SASEGT come from the germline V gene. CDR3 length: 15 amino acids. CDR3 amino acids: CASSEVRGKPYEQYF. The CDR3 region has the DNA TGTGCCAGCAGTGAAGTCAGGGGCAAACCCTACGAGCAGTACTTC.